The TCR beta chain under discussion was sequenced for a study of blood T cells in healthy people across ages. General study results and limits: CMV infection status of these donors was not known.

In the case of this clonotype: Its specificity is unknown.

Alongside a J-beta primer mix, a sample-barcoded 5' primer served in a second PCR lasting roughly 7 to 11 cycles. Every cDNA molecule carried a tag from a template-switch adaptor bearing 12 random nucleotides. One entry per CDR3 protein results from TCRdb running MiXCR on the 5' RACE reads. The table includes more than 1 million distinct CDR3 sequences, roughly 45% detected once. The TCR comes from a woman aged 60-70 years in good health. The sequenced sample consisted of blood.

The CDR3 loop reads CSAREGANPPNQPQHF. CDR3 sequence (DNA): TGCAGTGCTAGAGAAGGGGCTAATCCACCTAATCAGCCCCAGCATTTT. The chain recombines TRBV20-1 with TRBJ1-5; perhaps TRBD1 as D (5 bases). V was trimmed by 0 bases and J by 4 bases, leaving 16 bases between them. Germline V gives CDR1 DFQATT, CDR2 SNEGSKA (reference sequence). The length of the CDR3 is 16 residues.